What follows are 10 T cell receptor beta chains derived from one specimen sequenced in a study of shared clonotypes between healthy human individuals. Positively selected for CCR7, the CD45RO-negative cells used as naive CD8 cells excluded terminally differentiated effector memory CD45RA+ cells. TCRdb's copy holds only in-frame clones and misses some; the assay was immunoSEQ multiplex PCR. The profile shows about 2 million clones, about 95% of them singletons. Sequencing was performed on naive CD8+ T cells sorted from blood. These receptor sequences come from a man aged 18-30 years in good health.

The CDR3 loop is CSVLYTGGTQYF. The CDR3 DNA reads TGCAGCGTTTTATACACAGGGGGTACGCAGTATTTT. The chain is built from TRBV29-1 and TRBJ2-3, with 8 positions matching TRBD1. CDR3 size: 12 residues. V lost 5 bases and J lost 8; bases outside the gene matches: 6. The germline CDR1 and CDR2 sequences are SQVTM and ANQGSEA.

V gene TRBV9 combines with J gene TRBJ2-7; 11 positions agree with TRBD2. Germline loops: CDR1 SGDLS, CDR2 YYNGEE. The ends lost 2 bases at V and 6 bases at J; junction bases unmatched: 7. The CDR3 runs 15 residues. The CDR3 DNA reads as TGTGCCAGCAGCGTCCATTCAGGACTAGCGGGCGAGCAGTACTTC. Amino acids: CASSVHSGLAGEQYF.

A word on this clone: Other DNA variants within this sample encode the same CDR3. In DNA form, the CDR3 reads TGTGCCAGCAGCGAAATGAACACCGGGGAGCTGTTTTTT. Its protein product is CASSEMNTGELFF. V gene TRBV6-1 combines with J gene TRBJ2-2; D remains unclear. Per the germline V gene, CDR1 is MNHNS and CDR2 is SASEGT. The CDR3 loop spans 13 amino acids. The V and J ends lost 6 bases and 1 base respectively, with 6 bases between them.

This rearrangement joins TRBV29-1 to TRBJ2-1, with D hard to call. This CDR3 comprises 13 residues. V dropped 3 bases and J dropped 2 bases, with 8 bases sitting between them. Germline values: CDR1 SQVTM, CDR2 ANQGSEA. CDR3 protein: CSVDFPAYNEQFF. The CDR3 bases are TGCAGCGTTGATTTCCCCGCCTACAATGAGCAGTTCTTC.

J is TRBJ2-7 and V is TRBV4-1; 8 nucleotides line up with TRBD1. The CDR3 length is 13 residues. The trim removed 4 bases at V and 5 bases at J, leaving 4 bases unmatched. CDR1 MGHRA and CDR2 YSYEKL come from the germline V gene. In nucleotides, the CDR3 is TGCGCCAGCAGCCTCACAGGGGGTCACGAGCAGTACTTC. Amino acid sequence: CASSLTGGHEQYF.

The CDR3 DNA reads TGTGCCAGCAGTGAAGCGCGCTATCCCAATGAGCAGTTCTTC. Translation: CASSEARYPNEQFF. The chain uses TRBV2 and TRBJ2-1; D remains ambiguous. V shed 0 bases and J shed 6 bases, with 9 bases lying between them. CDR3 length: 14 residues. The germline V gene encodes CDR1 SNHLY and CDR2 FYNNEI.

This chain links TRBV28 with TRBJ2-7, with 15 bases matching TRBD2. Germline values: CDR1 MDHEN, CDR2 SYDVKM. The junction had 2 bases not matched to a gene; V was cut back by 2 bases and J by 6 bases. CDR3 size: 15 residues. The DNA of the CDR3 is TGTGCCAGCAGTTTAAGGGGACTAGCGGGGGGCGAGCAGTACTTC. This encodes CASSLRGLAGGEQYF.

This clone has just one count. The chain has TRBV5-1 and TRBJ2-1; D might be TRBD1 (6 bases). V was trimmed by 2 bases and J by 6 bases, leaving 12 bases between them. The CDR3 length is 14 residues. CDR1 and CDR2 from the germline V gene are SGHRS and YFSETQ. CDR3: CASSFDIRGNEQFF. Written as DNA, the CDR3 is TGCGCCAGCAGCTTTGACATCAGGGGCAATGAGCAGTTCTTC. The full variable domain, its missing parts supplied by reference TRBV5-1 and TRBJ2-1, is KAGVTQTPRYLIKTRGQQVTLSCSPISGHRSVSWYQQTPGQGLQFLFEYFSETQRNKGNFPGRFSGRQFSNSRSEMNVSTLELGDSALYLCASSFDIRGNEQFFGPGTRLTVL.

The V call is TRBV30, the J call TRBJ1-4; 9 nucleotides line up with TRBD1. V dropped 2 bases and J dropped 3; count of bases not matched to a gene: 4. The CDR3 loop spans 15 amino acids. Per the germline V gene, CDR1 is GTSNPN and CDR2 is SVGIG (reference sequence). As DNA, the CDR3 is TGTGCCTGGAGTTTTACAGGGGGCCCTAATGAAAAACTGTTTTTT. The encoded protein is CAWSFTGGPNEKLFF. Full variable domain (outside the CDR3, taken from reference TRBV30 and TRBJ1-4): SQTIHQWPATLVQPVGSPLSLECTVEGTSNPNLYWYRQAAGRGLQLLFYSVGIGQISSEVPQNLSASRPQDRQFILSSKKLLLSDSGFYLCAWSFTGGPNEKLFFGSGTQLSVL.

This chain joins TRBV30 and TRBJ2-5; D is possibly TRBD2 (6 bases). Deletions cut 2 bases from V and 2 bases from J, with 15 bases between. This CDR3 has 15 residues. Per the germline V gene, CDR1 is GTSNPN and CDR2 is SVGIG (reference sequence). The CDR3, as DNA: TGTGCCTGGAGTACGGGGGTGACCTCGCAAGAGACCCAGTACTTC. It specifies CAWSTGVTSQETQYF.